A single TCR beta chain is shown here with its context. As yet, its antigen is unknown. In TCRdb, the 5' RACE reads were re-called with MiXCR into one record per CDR3 protein. The profile shows about 390,000 distinct CDR3 sequences, 15% to 20% of them singletons. These data are taken from a study of T-cell memory formation after mild COVID-19. Study-level findings and limits: Pre-infection memory showed some responding clones, and this suggested that cross-reactive memory joined.

J lost 1 base, V lost 5 bases, and 3 bases had no gene match. The CDR3 covers 15 residues. Germline values: CDR1 SGHTA, CDR2 FQGNSA. Sequenced input: PBMCs or a T cell subset sorted from them (not recorded which). The TCR originated in a man between 18 and 29 years old who had mild COVID-19 (a few samples of this study predate the infection). Cell type and time point are not known. The J gene is TRBJ1-5, the V gene TRBV7-2; 9 nucleotides line up with TRBD1. The CDR3 DNA is TGTGCCAGCAGCAGACAGGGGGTAAGCAATCAGCCCCAGCATTTT. It codes for CASSRQGVSNQPQHF.